The TCR beta chain described here comes from a study of graft-versus-host responses after intestinal transplantation. Findings of the study overall: The recipient marrow held GvH clones, and some of them showed up first in ileum or blood. After transplant, early declines in HvG clones were associated with peak levels of circulating GvH clones.

TCRdb keeps only in-frame clones here, not all; method: immunoSEQ multiplex PCR. The sample consists of 57,000 or so clones, approximately 90% of them appearing once. With regard to this clone: Its antigen is unknown.

The source is a human patient who received an intestinal transplant, so some T cells may come from the graft donor. The input for sequencing was PBMCs, taken almost 120 days after intestinal transplantation.

This CDR3 reads CASRKTVNTEAFF. Written as DNA, the CDR3 is TGTGCCAGCAGGAAGACAGTGAACACTGAAGCTTTCTTT. This chain connects TRBV6-4 to TRBJ1-1, with D perhaps matching TRBD1 (5 bases). This CDR3 region has 13 residues. Between the trimmed V and J ends, which lost 6 bases and 0 bases, there was a span of 8 bases. Germline CDR1 MRHNA, CDR2 SNTAGT.